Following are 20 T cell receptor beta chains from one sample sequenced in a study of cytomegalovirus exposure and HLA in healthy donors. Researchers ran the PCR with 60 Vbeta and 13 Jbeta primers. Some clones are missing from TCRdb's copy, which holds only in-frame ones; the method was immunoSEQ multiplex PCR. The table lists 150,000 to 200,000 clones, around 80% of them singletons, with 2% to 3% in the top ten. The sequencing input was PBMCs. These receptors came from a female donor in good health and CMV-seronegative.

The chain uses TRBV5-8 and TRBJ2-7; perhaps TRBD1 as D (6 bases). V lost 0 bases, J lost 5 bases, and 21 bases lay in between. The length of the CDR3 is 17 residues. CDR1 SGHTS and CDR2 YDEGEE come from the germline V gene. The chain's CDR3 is CASSLVVTSRGKNEQYF. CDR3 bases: TGTGCCAGCAGCTTGGTAGTAACGAGCAGGGGAAAAAACGAGCAGTACTTC. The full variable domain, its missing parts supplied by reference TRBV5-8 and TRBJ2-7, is EAGVTQSPTHLIKTRGQQATLRCSPISGHTSVYWYQQALGLGLQFLLWYDEGEERNRGNFPPRFSGRQFPNYSSELNVNALELEDSALYLCASSLVVTSRGKNEQYFGPGTRLTVT.

In DNA, the CDR3 is TGTGCCTGGGGGGCCGGGGGGTATCAGCCCCAGCATTTT. Amino acids: CAWGAGGYQPQHF. The V gene is TRBV30, the J gene TRBJ1-5, with a tentative D call TRBD1 (5 bases). Between the trimmed V and J ends, which lost 5 bases and 5 bases, there was a span of 13 bases. Germline loops: CDR1 GTSNPN, CDR2 SVGIG (reference sequence). The CDR3 extends over 13 amino acids.

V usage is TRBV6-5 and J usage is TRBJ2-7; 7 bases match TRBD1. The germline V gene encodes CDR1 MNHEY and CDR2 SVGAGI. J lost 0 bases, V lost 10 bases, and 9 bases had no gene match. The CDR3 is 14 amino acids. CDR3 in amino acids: CAIARDSASYEQYF. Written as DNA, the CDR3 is TGTGCCATCGCCCGGGACAGTGCCTCCTACGAGCAGTACTTC.

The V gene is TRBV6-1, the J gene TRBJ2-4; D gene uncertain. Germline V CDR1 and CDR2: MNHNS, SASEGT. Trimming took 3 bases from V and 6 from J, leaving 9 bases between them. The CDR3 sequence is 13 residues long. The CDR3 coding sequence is TGTGCCAGCAGTGAGCAGCAGGCAAACATTCAGTACTTC. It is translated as CASSEQQANIQYF.

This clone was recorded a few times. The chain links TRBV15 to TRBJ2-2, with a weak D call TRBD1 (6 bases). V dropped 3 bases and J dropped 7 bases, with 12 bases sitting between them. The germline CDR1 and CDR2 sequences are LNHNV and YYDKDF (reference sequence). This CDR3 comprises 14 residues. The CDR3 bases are TGTGCCACCAGCAGCCAGGGGCGGAGCGGGGAGCTGTTTTTT. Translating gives CATSSQGRSGELFF. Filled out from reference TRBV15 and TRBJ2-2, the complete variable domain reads DAMVIQNPRYQVTQFGKPVTLSCSQTLNHNVMYWYQQKSSQAPKLLFHYYDKDFNNEADTPDNFQSRRPNTSFCFLDIRSPGLGDTAMYLCATSSQGRSGELFFGEGSRLTVL.

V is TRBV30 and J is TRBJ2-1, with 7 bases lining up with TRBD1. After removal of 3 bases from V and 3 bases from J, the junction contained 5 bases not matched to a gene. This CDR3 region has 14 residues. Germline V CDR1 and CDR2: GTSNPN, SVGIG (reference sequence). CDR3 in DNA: TGTGCCTGGAGAAAAGGGGGCAACTACAATGAGCAGTTCTTC. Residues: CAWRKGGNYNEQFF.

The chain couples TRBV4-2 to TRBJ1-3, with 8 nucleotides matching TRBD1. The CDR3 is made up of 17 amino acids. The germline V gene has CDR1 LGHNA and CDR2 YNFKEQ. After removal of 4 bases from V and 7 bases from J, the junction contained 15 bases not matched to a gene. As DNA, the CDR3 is TGTGCCAGCAGCCTCCTGAGGGCAGGGGGCGAAGGGAACACCATATATTTT. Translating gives CASSLLRAGGEGNTIYF.

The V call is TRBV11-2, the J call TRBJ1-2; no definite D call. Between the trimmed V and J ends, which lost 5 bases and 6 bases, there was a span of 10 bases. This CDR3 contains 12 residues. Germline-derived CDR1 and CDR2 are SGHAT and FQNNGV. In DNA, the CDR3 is TGTGCCAGCAGCCCCGCCGGGGATGGCTACACCTTC. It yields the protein CASSPAGDGYTF.

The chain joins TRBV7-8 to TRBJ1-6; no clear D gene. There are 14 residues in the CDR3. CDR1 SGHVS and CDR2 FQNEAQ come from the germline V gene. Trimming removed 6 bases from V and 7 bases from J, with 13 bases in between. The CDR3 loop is CASRQAIGNSPLHF. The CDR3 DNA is TGTGCCAGCAGGCAAGCGATCGGGAATTCACCCCTCCACTTT.

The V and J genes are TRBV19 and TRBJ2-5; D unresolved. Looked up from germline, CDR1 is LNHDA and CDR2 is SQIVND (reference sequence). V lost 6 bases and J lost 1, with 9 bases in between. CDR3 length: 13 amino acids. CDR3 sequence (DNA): TGTGCCAGTAGGCATCTATCCCAAGAGACCCAGTACTTC. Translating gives CASRHLSQETQYF.

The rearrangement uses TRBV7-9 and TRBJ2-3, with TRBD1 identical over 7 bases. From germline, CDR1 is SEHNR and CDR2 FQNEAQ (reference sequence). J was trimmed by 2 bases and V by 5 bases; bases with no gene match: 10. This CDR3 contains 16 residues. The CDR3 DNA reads TGTGCCAGCAGCCCCCAGGGACAGACCCTCACAGATACGCAGTATTTT. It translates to CASSPQGQTLTDTQYF.

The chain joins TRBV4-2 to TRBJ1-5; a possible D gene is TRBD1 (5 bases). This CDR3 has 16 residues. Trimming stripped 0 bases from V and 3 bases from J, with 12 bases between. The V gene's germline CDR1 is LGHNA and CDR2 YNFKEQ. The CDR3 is CASSQDRQGDNQPQHF. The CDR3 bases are TGTGCCAGCAGCCAAGATCGGCAGGGTGACAATCAGCCCCAGCATTTT.

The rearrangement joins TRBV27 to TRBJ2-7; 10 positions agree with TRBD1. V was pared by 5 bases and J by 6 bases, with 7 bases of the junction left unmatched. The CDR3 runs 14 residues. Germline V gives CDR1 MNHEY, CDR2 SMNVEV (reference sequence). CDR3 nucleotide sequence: TGTGCCAGCAGTACCGGGACAGGGGTTCGCGAGCAGTACTTC. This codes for CASSTGTGVREQYF.

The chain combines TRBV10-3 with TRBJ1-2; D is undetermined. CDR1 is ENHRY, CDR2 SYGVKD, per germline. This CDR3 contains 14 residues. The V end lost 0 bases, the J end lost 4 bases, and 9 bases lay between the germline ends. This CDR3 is CAISESGSLYGYTF. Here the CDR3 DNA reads TGTGCCATCAGTGAGTCGGGCAGCCTCTATGGCTACACCTTC.

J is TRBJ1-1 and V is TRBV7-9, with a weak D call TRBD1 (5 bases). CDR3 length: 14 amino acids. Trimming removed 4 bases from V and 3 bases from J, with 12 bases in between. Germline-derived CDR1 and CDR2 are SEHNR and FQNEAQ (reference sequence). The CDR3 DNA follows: TGTGCCAGCAGCTCTCAGGGAGGCCACACTGAAGCTTTCTTT. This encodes CASSSQGGHTEAFF.

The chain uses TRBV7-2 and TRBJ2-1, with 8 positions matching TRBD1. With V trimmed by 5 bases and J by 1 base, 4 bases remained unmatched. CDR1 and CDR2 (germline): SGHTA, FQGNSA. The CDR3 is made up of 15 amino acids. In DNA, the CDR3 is TGTGCCAGCAGCGCCCAGGGGGCTTCCTACAATGAGCAGTTCTTC. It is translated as CASSAQGASYNEQFF.

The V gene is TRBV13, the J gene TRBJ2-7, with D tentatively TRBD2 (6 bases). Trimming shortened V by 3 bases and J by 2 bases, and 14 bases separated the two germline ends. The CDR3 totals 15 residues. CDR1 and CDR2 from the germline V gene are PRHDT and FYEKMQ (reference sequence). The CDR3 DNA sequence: TGTGCCAGCAGCTTCGACAGCGGGCGCCCCTACGAGCAGTACTTC. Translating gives CASSFDSGRPYEQYF.

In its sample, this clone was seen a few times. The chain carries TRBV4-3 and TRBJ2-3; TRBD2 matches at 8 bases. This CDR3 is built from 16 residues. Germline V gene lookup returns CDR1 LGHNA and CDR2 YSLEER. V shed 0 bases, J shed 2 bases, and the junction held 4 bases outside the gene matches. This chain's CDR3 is CASSQDLAGPTDTQYF. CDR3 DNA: TGCGCCAGCAGCCAAGACTTAGCGGGACCCACAGATACGCAGTATTTT.

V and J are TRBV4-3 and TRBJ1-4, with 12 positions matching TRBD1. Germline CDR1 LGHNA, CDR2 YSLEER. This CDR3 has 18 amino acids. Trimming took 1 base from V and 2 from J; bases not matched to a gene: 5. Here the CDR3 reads CASSQGGQGARTNEKLFF. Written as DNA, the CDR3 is TGCGCCAGCAGCCAAGGGGGACAGGGGGCTAGGACTAATGAAAAACTGTTTTTT.

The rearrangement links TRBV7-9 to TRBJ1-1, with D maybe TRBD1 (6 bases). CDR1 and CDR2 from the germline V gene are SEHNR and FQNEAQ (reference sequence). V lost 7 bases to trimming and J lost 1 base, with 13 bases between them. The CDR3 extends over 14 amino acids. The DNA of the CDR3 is TGTGCCAGCACCCCCCGGACAGAGAACACTGAAGCTTTCTTT. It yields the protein CASTPRTENTEAFF.